Following are 29 T cell receptor beta chains from one sample sequenced in a study of blood T cell repertoires in COVID-19. The data were produced by immunoSEQ multiplex PCR, yet TCRdb's version contains in-frame clones alone and is incomplete. The sample lists approximately 93,000 clones; over 70% were seen once. Sequencing was performed on peripheral blood. Receptors originate from a human donor in a cohort sampled during active COVID-19.

The chain carries TRBV18 and TRBJ2-1, with 9 bases identical to TRBD2. CDR1 is KGHSH and CDR2 is LQKENI in the germline V gene. This CDR3 is built from 16 residues. Losses at the gene ends were 3 bases for V and 9 bases for J; bases not matched to a gene: 12. The DNA for the CDR3 is TGTGCCAGCTCACCGTCTCTAGCGGGAAGGGTTACTGAGCAGTTCTTC. Its protein product is CASSPSLAGRVTEQFF.

The V call is TRBV11-2, the J call TRBJ1-2; D is unclear. The V gene's germline CDR1 is SGHAT and CDR2 FQNNGV. V was clipped by 6 bases and J by 4 bases, with 15 bases between them. The CDR3 sequence is 14 residues long. This CDR3 is CASRLGRSSYGYTF. CDR3 nucleotide sequence: TGTGCCAGCAGGTTGGGCAGGTCCAGCTATGGCTACACCTTC. The whole variable domain, remainder taken from reference TRBV11-2 and TRBJ1-2, is EAGVAQSPRYKIIEKRQSVAFWCNPISGHATLYWYQQILGQGPKLLIQFQNNGVVDDSQLPKDRFSAERLKGVDSTLKIQPAKLEDSAVYLCASRLGRSSYGYTFGSGTRLTVV.

The chain couples TRBV5-4 to TRBJ1-1; 7 bases are a match to TRBD1. J gave up 1 base and V 4 bases, and 10 bases lay outside the gene matches. Germline loops: CDR1 SGHNT, CDR2 YYREEE (reference sequence). CDR3 length equals 16 residues. The DNA of the CDR3 is TGTGCCAGCAGCCCTGGACAGGAACTGACGAACACTGAAGCTTTCTTT. It is translated as CASSPGQELTNTEAFF.

The chain joins TRBV11-2 to TRBJ1-3; TRBD1 agrees at 10 bases. This CDR3 has 16 residues. V lost 3 bases, J lost 4 bases, and 6 bases stayed unmatched. CDR1 is SGHAT and CDR2 is FQNNGV in the germline V gene. Here the CDR3 DNA reads TGTGCCAGCAGCTTGGGGACAGGGGATCCGGGAAACACCATATATTTT. It yields the protein CASSLGTGDPGNTIYF.

This chain uses TRBV7-6 with TRBJ2-3, with D possibly being TRBD2 (5 bases). V lost 5 bases to trimming and J lost 2 bases, with 11 bases between them. The CDR3 covers 14 residues. Germline V CDR1 and CDR2: SGHVS, FNYEAQ. For the CDR3, the DNA is TGTGCCAGCAGCCCGGTGGAGGACACAGATACGCAGTATTTT. This sequence encodes CASSPVEDTDTQYF.

This clone was observed once. This chain joins TRBV3-1 (or the pseudogene TRBV3-2) and TRBJ2-3; weak D call: TRBD1 (5 bases). Germline CDR1 and CDR2: LGHDT and YNNKEL (reference sequence). The V end lost 4 bases, the J end lost 6 bases, and 20 bases lay between the germline ends. The CDR3 consists of 16 residues. Written as DNA, the CDR3 is TGTGCCAGCAGCCCGTTTCGCAGCTTTGGGGCGGATACGCAGTATTTT. This codes for CASSPFRSFGADTQYF.

On this clone: Its ends do not fully match the called genes, so a read error is possible. V usage is TRBV5-5 and J usage is TRBJ1-1; 8 bases match TRBD1. CDR1 SGHKS and CDR2 YYEKEE come from the germline V gene (reference sequence). CDR3 size: 14 residues. The CDR3 DNA follows: TGTGCCAGCAGCTTCTTAAATGGTCACAGGGGGATGGTCTTT. The encoded protein is CASSFLNGHRGMVF. The complete variable domain, with remaining parts taken from reference TRBV5-5 and TRBJ1-1, reads DAGVTQSPTHLIKTRGQQVTLRCSPISGHKSVSWYQQVLGQGPQFIFQYYEKEERGRGNFPDRFSARQFPNYSSELNVNALLLGDSALYLCASSFLNGHRGMVFGQGTRLTVV.

The chain has TRBV19 and TRBJ2-5; 12 bases are a match to TRBD2. V trimming: 5 bases; J trimming: 5 bases; junction bases outside the gene matches: 3. Germline CDR1 is LNHDA and CDR2 is SQIVND (reference sequence). The CDR3 is 14 amino acids. Written as DNA, the CDR3 is TGTGCCAGTAGTCTTACTAGCGGGAGGGAGACCCAGTACTTC. Protein product: CASSLTSGRETQYF. The full variable domain, completed using reference TRBV19 and TRBJ2-5, is DGGITQSPKYLFRKEGQNVTLSCEQNLNHDAMYWYRQDPGQGLRLIYYSQIVNDFQKGDIAEGYSVSREKKESFPLTVTSAQKNPTAFYLCASSLTSGRETQYFGPGTRLLVL.

Worth noting for this clone: A junction end diverges from the germline sequence, so it may reflect a read error. V gene TRBV9 combines with J gene TRBJ2-1; 9 bases map to TRBD2. The V gene's germline CDR1 is SGDLS and CDR2 YYNGEE. The CDR3 runs to 18 residues. The CDR3, as DNA: TGCCCCCCCCGCGTCGGGGGGCGGGAGGGCCTGACCTACAATGAGCAGTTCTTC. It yields the protein CPPRVGGREGLTYNEQFF. Supplemented by reference TRBV9 and TRBJ2-1, the full variable domain reads DSGVTQTPKHLITATGQRVTLRCSPRSGDLSVYWYQQSLDQGLQFLIQYYNGEERAKGNILERFSAQQFPDLHSELNLSSLELGDSALYFCPPRVGGREGLTYNEQFFGPGTRLTVL.

V and J are TRBV2 and TRBJ2-2, with D perhaps matching TRBD1 (6 bases). The germline CDR1 and CDR2 sequences are SNHLY and FYNNEI. The CDR3 is made up of 13 amino acids. V was shortened by 5 bases and J by 4 bases, with 8 bases between the two germline ends. The DNA for the CDR3 is TGTGCCAGCAGTTCAGGGGTCACCGGGGAGCTGTTTTTT. Translated: CASSSGVTGELFF.

V gene TRBV11-2 combines with J gene TRBJ2-5; TRBD1 matches at 9 bases. V shed 3 bases and J 3 bases; nucleotides not matched to a gene: 11. The CDR3 has 17 residues. The germline gives CDR1 SGHAT, CDR2 FQNNGV. DNA for the CDR3: TGTGCCAGCAGCTTTCCCCGGGACAGGGCTTGGGAAGAGACCCAGTACTTC. As protein: CASSFPRDRAWEETQYF.

CDR3 DNA: TGCGCCAGCAGCCCGACAGGGAGCAATTCACCCCTCCACTTT. Encoded protein: CASSPTGSNSPLHF. This chain uses TRBV5-1 with TRBJ1-6, with 7 positions matching TRBD1. Germline values: CDR1 SGHRS, CDR2 YFSETQ. The length of the CDR3 is 14 residues. Trimming removed 4 bases from V and 7 bases from J; junction bases left unmatched: 5.

The chain uses TRBV6-5 and TRBJ1-2; 8 nucleotides agree with TRBD1. Germline V gene lookup returns CDR1 MNHEY and CDR2 SVGAGI. This CDR3 is built from 16 residues. J was trimmed by 6 bases and V by 3 bases; bases with no gene match: 12. The CDR3 DNA reads TGTGCCAGCAGTTATTCTGCAGGGGGCGATAGGGATGGCTACACCTTC. Residues: CASSYSAGGDRDGYTF.

Of note for this clone: Other DNA sequences in this specimen translate into the identical CDR3. The CDR3 region is CASSITGGGTSGRNEQFF. The CDR3 nucleotides are TGTGCCAGTAGTATAACCGGAGGAGGGACCAGCGGGAGGAATGAGCAGTTCTTC. This chain joins TRBV19 and TRBJ2-1; 9 nucleotides align to TRBD2. This CDR3 spans 18 amino acids. Losses at the gene ends were 2 bases for V and 7 bases for J; bases not matched to a gene: 15. Germline V lookup: CDR1 LNHDA, CDR2 SQIVND (reference sequence).

The chain links TRBV7-3 to TRBJ2-1; 9 bases align to TRBD1. The CDR3 is 15 residues long. Germline-derived CDR1 and CDR2 are SGHTA and FQGTGA. The trim removed 5 bases at V and 3 bases at J, leaving 5 bases unmatched. CDR3 sequence: CASSQTGGNYNEQFF. CDR3 bases: TGTGCCAGCAGCCAGACAGGGGGGAACTACAATGAGCAGTTCTTC.

The chain is built from TRBV7-2 and TRBJ2-5, with 8 bases aligning to TRBD2. With V trimmed by 4 bases and J by 3 bases, 4 bases remained unmatched. CDR1 and CDR2 (germline): SGHTA, FQGNSA. This CDR3 is built from 14 residues. The CDR3 nucleotides are TGTGCCAGCAGCTCTTCGCGGGGGGAAGAGACCCAGTACTTC. Translating it yields CASSSSRGEETQYF. The full variable domain, in which reference TRBV7-2 and TRBJ2-5 provide the parts outside the CDR3, is GAGVSQSPSNKVTEKGKDVELRCDPISGHTALYWYRQSLGQGLEFLIYFQGNSAPDKSGLPSDRFSAERTGGSVSTLTIQRTQQEDSAVYLCASSSSRGEETQYFGPGTRLLVL.

The chain is built from TRBV28 and TRBJ2-3, with a tentative D call TRBD1 (6 bases). The CDR3 runs 16 residues. Trimming pared 6 bases from V and 3 bases from J, leaving 19 bases between. Germline V gives CDR1 MDHEN, CDR2 SYDVKM. The CDR3 spells CASSTSSTGTTDTQYF. DNA for the CDR3: TGTGCCAGCAGCACATCTTCGACAGGAACGACAGATACGCAGTATTTT.

V usage is TRBV9 and J usage is TRBJ2-1; 7 nucleotides agree with TRBD2. J gave up 5 bases and V 2 bases, and 7 bases lay outside the gene matches. There are 15 residues in the CDR3. Germline V gene data show CDR1 as SGDLS and CDR2 as YYNGEE. CDR3 amino acids: CASSVGLVGNNEQFF. DNA for the CDR3: TGTGCCAGCAGCGTCGGACTAGTGGGAAACAATGAGCAGTTCTTC. The whole variable domain, filled in from reference TRBV9 and TRBJ2-1, reads DSGVTQTPKHLITATGQRVTLRCSPRSGDLSVYWYQQSLDQGLQFLIQYYNGEERAKGNILERFSAQQFPDLHSELNLSSLELGDSALYFCASSVGLVGNNEQFFGPGTRLTVL.

V gene TRBV5-4 combines with J gene TRBJ1-2, with TRBD1 matching 8 bases. Per germline, CDR1 SGHNT and CDR2 YYREEE (reference sequence). V was clipped by 4 bases and J by 4 bases; unmatched bases: 6. This CDR3 region has 14 residues. The CDR3 loop is CASSPPTGGYGYTF. The CDR3 DNA reads as TGTGCCAGCAGCCCACCTACAGGGGGCTATGGCTACACCTTC.

This chain connects TRBV5-4 to TRBJ1-2; D might be TRBD1 (5 bases). Between the trimmed V and J ends, which lost 4 bases and 4 bases, there was a span of 11 bases. Germline lookup yields CDR1 SGHNT and CDR2 YYREEE (reference sequence). CDR3 length: 13 amino acids. CDR3 sequence reads: CASSPRGSYGYTF. Here the CDR3 DNA reads TGTGCCAGCAGCCCACGGGGGAGCTATGGCTACACCTTC.

V is TRBV6-6 and J is TRBJ2-7; TRBD1 might be the D (5 bases). Looked up from germline, CDR1 is MNHNY and CDR2 is SVGAGI (reference sequence). V lost 2 bases, J lost 3 bases, and 11 bases lay in between. This CDR3 has 14 amino acids. DNA for the CDR3: TGTGCCAGCAGTTACATGGACACAGGCTACGAGCAGTACTTC. It translates to CASSYMDTGYEQYF.

This chain uses TRBV5-1 with TRBJ1-4; 9 bases are shared with TRBD1. V dropped 2 bases and J dropped 6; count of bases not matched to a gene: 5. Germline CDR1 and CDR2: SGHRS and YFSETQ. The CDR3 runs to 15 residues. The CDR3 is CASSFLRTGDEKLFF. The CDR3 nucleotides read TGCGCCAGCAGCTTTTTAAGGACAGGGGATGAAAAACTGTTTTTT.

The rearrangement uses TRBV29-1 and TRBJ2-1, with D possibly TRBD2 on 6 matching bases. The CDR3 totals 13 residues. Trimming pared 6 bases from V and 4 bases from J, leaving 13 bases between. CDR1 is SQVTM and CDR2 is ANQGSEA in the germline V gene. CDR3 nucleotide sequence: TGCAGCGTCGGGACTGGGGGTTACAATGAGCAGTTCTTC. This codes for CSVGTGGYNEQFF.

The gene calls are TRBV28 and TRBJ1-4; 9 bases match TRBD1. J lost 8 bases, V lost 5 bases, and 6 bases had no gene match. The CDR3 sequence is 14 residues long. Germline CDR1 MDHEN, CDR2 SYDVKM. The CDR3 nucleotides are TGTGCCAGCAGTGGACAGGGGAGGGGGGAAAAACTGTTTTTT. Protein product: CASSGQGRGEKLFF.

The V call is TRBV11-1, the J call TRBJ2-2; 7 bases match TRBD1. After removal of 11 bases from V and 5 bases from J, the junction contained 11 bases not matched to a gene. Germline V gives CDR1 SGHAT, CDR2 FQDESV (reference sequence). The CDR3 runs to 14 residues. CDR3 sequence: CAVTGTDPTGELFF. The DNA for the CDR3 is TGTGCCGTCACCGGGACAGACCCAACCGGGGAGCTGTTTTTT.

The chain uses TRBV25-1 and TRBJ1-1; 9 nucleotides match TRBD1. This CDR3 has 15 amino acids. Trimming took 2 bases from V and 4 from J; bases not matched to a gene: 5. Germline lookup yields CDR1 MGHDK and CDR2 SYGVNS. The DNA of the CDR3 is TGTGCCAGCAGTGAAGCGGGGACAGGGTCCACTGAAGCTTTCTTT. It yields the protein CASSEAGTGSTEAFF.

This clone was seen only once. The chain employs TRBV19 and TRBJ1-1; D gene unclear. Germline V gene data show CDR1 as LNHDA and CDR2 as SQIVND (reference sequence). This CDR3 region has 12 residues. The V end was cut by 5 bases, the J end by 11 bases, with 15 bases between. The CDR3 nucleotides are TGTGCCAGTAGTGGGGAGGCGGTCGGGGCTTTCTTT. Its protein product is CASSGEAVGAFF.

The J gene is TRBJ1-4, the V gene TRBV18; no definite D call. CDR1 KGHSH and CDR2 LQKENI come from the germline V gene. The length of the CDR3 is 15 residues. Trimming pared 5 bases from V and 7 bases from J, leaving 17 bases between. The DNA for the CDR3 is TGTGCCAGCTCAGCGACCCTCCCAACGGGTGAAAAACTGTTTTTT. Translated: CASSATLPTGEKLFF.

The gene calls are TRBV19 and TRBJ2-3, with 11 bases that match TRBD2. Germline CDR1 reads LNHDA; CDR2 reads SQIVND (reference sequence). The CDR3 loop spans 20 amino acids. J lost 2 bases, V lost 0 bases, and 13 bases had no gene match. The CDR3 bases are TGTGCCAGTAGTATAGATCCCCTCTTACGACTAGCGGGGTCCACAGATACGCAGTATTTT. Translation: CASSIDPLLRLAGSTDTQYF.